This T cell receptor (beta chain) was captured by sequencing in a study of metastatic and nonmetastatic thyroid tumors. The wider study: Across peripheral blood and tumor or nodule tissue samples taken from malignant and benign thyroid patients, the repertoires were compared with one another.

TCRdb reprocessed the PCR reads using MiXCR. The table shows roughly 59,000 clones, with under 20% occurring only once. Trimming removed 4 bases from V and 0 bases from J; junction bases left unmatched: 13. The CDR3 spans 19 residues. Per germline, CDR1 LNHDA and CDR2 SQIVND (reference sequence). Prior to thyroid surgery, none of the patients had received any treatment. This clone was counted ten times or more. Its antigen remains unidentified. Findings and caveats of the study: Reportedly, malignant thyroid tumors had significantly higher TCR beta diversity than benign nodules, in blood and tumor.

Sample: blood. This TCR derives from a male donor with papillary thyroid cancer or a benign thyroid nodule (not recorded which). Some clones in this sample may be carry-over from other donors' samples. The chain joins TRBV19 to TRBJ2-3; 10 bases line up with TRBD2. The CDR3: CASSRGLAGDLRSTDTQYF. The CDR3 coding sequence is TGTGCCAGTAGTAGGGGGCTAGCGGGAGACCTGAGGAGCACAGATACGCAGTATTTT.